This entry concerns a single TCR beta chain. The sample belongs to a study of T cells expressing NK-cell markers. Per germline, CDR1 MNHEY and CDR2 SVGAGI. The CDR3 consists of 14 residues. From its re-call of the 5' RACE reads, TCRdb lists each CDR3 protein once, without DNA. The sample totals some 110,000 distinct CDR3 sequences. Sequencing used blood T cells: a sorted CD56 or NKG2C T cell subset, CD4+ or CD8+ T cells, or bulk PBMC T cells (not recorded which). This chain links TRBV6-5 with TRBJ2-1. The clonotype was recovered from a woman between 18 and 70 years old in good health. The CDR3 sequence: CASSSTVGLHEQFF.